This T cell receptor (beta chain) was profiled in a study of molecular identifiers for immune sequencing clone quantification. Each library that profiled naive CD8 cells came from 20,000 to 1,000,000 sorted cells with 10%, 30% or 50% RNA. Sorting defined naive CD8 T cells as CD8+CD4-CCR7+CD45RA+. Trimming removed 3 bases from V and 2 bases from J; junction bases left unmatched: 13. The CDR3 is 19 amino acids. Germline V CDR1 and CDR2: MDHEN, SYDVKM. This clonotype has ten or more counts. Bulk TCR libraries were made with methods that had been previously described and with listed TCR primers. A single record per CDR3 protein comes from TCRdb applying MiXCR to the PCR reads. The table records some 650,000 distinct CDR3 sequences, about 20% of them present only once.

The rearrangement links TRBV28 to TRBJ2-3; 11 positions agree with TRBD2. This sequence originates from a human donor in good health. Some libraries in this study had Jurkat cell RNA spiked in. Input material: naive CD8+ T cells from blood, with Jurkat cell RNA spiked in. Subset indicated: FACS-sorted CD8+CD4-CCR7+CD45RA+ naive T cells. The CDR3 reads CASSLSALLAGDLTDTQYF. The CDR3 nucleotides are TGTGCCAGCAGTTTGTCGGCCCTACTAGCGGGGGACCTCACAGATACGCAGTATTTT.